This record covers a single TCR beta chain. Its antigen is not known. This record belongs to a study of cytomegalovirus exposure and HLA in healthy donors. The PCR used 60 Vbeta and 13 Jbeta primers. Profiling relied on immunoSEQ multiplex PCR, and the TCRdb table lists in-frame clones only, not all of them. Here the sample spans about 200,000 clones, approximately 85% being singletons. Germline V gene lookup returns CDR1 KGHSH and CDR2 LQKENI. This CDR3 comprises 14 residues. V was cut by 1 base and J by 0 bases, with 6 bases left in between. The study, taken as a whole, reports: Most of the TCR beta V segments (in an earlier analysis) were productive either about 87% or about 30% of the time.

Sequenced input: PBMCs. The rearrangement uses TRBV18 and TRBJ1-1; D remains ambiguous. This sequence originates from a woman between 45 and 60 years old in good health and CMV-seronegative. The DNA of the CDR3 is TGTGCCAGCTCACCACTGGGAGTGAACACTGAAGCTTTCTTT. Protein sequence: CASSPLGVNTEAFF.